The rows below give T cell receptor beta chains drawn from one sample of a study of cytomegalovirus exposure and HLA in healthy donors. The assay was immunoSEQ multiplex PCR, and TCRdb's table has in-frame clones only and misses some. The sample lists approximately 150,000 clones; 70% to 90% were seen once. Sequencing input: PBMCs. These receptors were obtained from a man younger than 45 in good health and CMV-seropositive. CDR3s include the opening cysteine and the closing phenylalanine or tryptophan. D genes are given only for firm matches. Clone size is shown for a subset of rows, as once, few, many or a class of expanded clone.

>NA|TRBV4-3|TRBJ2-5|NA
TGCGCCAGCAGCCGGGGGAGACCGGGAGCAGAGACCCAGTACTTC
CASSRGRPGAETQYF
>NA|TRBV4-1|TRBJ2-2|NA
TGCGCCAGCAGCCAAGAGGTAGGGGAGGACGGGGAGCTGTTTTTT
CASSQEVGEDGELFF
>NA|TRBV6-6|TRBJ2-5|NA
TGTGCCAGCAACACACAGGGTACCCCCCAAGAGACCCAGTACTTC
CASNTQGTPQETQYF
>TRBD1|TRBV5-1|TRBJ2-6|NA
TGCGCCAGCAGGCTACAGGGGTTTTCCTTCTCTGGGGCCAACGTCCTGACTTTC
CASRLQGFSFSGANVLTF
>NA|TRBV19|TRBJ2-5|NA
TGTGCCAGTAGTTGGGGGCGATTACAGCGTAGGGAGACCCAGTACTTC
CASSWGRLQRRETQYF
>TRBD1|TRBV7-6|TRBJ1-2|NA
TGTGCCAGCAGCTTGGACAGGGGCGCAGGCTACACCTTC
CASSLDRGAGYTF
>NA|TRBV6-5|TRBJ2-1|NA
TGTGCCAGCAGTTATGGCGTGGAGATCTCCTACAATGAGCAGTTCTTC
CASSYGVEISYNEQFF
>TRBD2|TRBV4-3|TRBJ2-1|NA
TGCGCCAGCAGCCAAGATAGCACTAGCGGGGGCGGAGAGCAGTTCTTC
CASSQDSTSGGGEQFF
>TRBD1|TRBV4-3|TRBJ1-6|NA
TGCGCCAGCAGCCAAGGGACAGGGATCTATAATTCACCCCTCCACTTT
CASSQGTGIYNSPLHF
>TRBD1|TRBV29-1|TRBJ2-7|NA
TGCAGCGTTGGTGACAGGGACTCCTACGAGCAGTACTTC
CSVGDRDSYEQYF
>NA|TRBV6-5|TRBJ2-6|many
TGTGCCAGCAGCTTAGACATTGCTGGGGCCAACGTCCTGACTTTC
CASSLDIAGANVLTF
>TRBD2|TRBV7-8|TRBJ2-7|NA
TGTGCCAGCAGCTTATCTGGGAGCGGGGGGGATGAGCAGTACTTC
CASSLSGSGGDEQYF
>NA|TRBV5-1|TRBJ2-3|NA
TGCGCCAGCAGCTTGTTATCGAGCACAGATACGCAGTATTTT
CASSLLSSTDTQYF
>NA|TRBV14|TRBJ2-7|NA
TGTGCCAGCAGCCAAGATTACTACGAGCAGTACTTC
CASSQDYYEQYF
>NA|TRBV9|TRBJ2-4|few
TGTGCCAGCAGCGTAGTTCCGGTTGCGGACATTCAGTACTTC
CASSVVPVADIQYF
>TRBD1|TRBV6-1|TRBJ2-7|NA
TGTGCCAGCAGTGAAGCCCTAAGATGGACCAGACAGGGGGCATACGAGCAGTACTTC
CASSEALRWTRQGAYEQYF
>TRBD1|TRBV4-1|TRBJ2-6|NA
TGCGCCAGCAGCCCGTGGGACAGGGCGGGAGGGGCCAACGTCCTGACTTTC
CASSPWDRAGGANVLTF
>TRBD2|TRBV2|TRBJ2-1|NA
TGTGCCAGCAGTCCTTCTAGCGGGGGGGCGTACAATGAGCAGTTCTTC
CASSPSSGGAYNEQFF
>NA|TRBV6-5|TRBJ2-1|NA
TGTGCCAGCAGTTCCAGGGGTAATGAGCAGTTCTTC
CASSSRGNEQFF
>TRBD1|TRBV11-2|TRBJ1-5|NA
TGTGCCAGCAGCTTAGACCTTACCGAGACAGGGTTATCTCAGCCCCAGCATTTT
CASSLDLTETGLSQPQHF
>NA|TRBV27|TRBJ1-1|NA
TGTGCCAGCAGAACGGGATTGAACACTGAAGCTTTCTTT
CASRTGLNTEAFF
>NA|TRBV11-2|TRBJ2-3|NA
TGTGCCAGCAGCTTTGGACAGATACTCACAGATACGCAGTATTTT
CASSFGQILTDTQYF
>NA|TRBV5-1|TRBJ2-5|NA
TGCGCCAGCAACCAAGACTTCCAAGAGACCCAGTACTTC
CASNQDFQETQYF
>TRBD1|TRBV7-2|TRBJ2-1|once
TGTGCCAGCAGCTACGGACAGGGGGCAAGTAATGAGCAGTTCTTC
CASSYGQGASNEQFF
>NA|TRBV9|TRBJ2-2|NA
TGTGCCAGCAGCGTAGGGTCCACGACATTGAACACCGGGGAGCTGTTTTTT
CASSVGSTTLNTGELFF
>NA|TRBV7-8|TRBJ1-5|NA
TGTGCCAGCAGCTTGGGTACCCGGGGGGGGCAGCCCCAGCATTTT
CASSLGTRGGQPQHF
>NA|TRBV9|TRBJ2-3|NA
TGTGCCAGCAGCCCCTCTCGGGTGACTCCAGATACGCAGTATTTT
CASSPSRVTPDTQYF
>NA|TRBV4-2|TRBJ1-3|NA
TGTGCCAGCAGCCAGTCCACAGGAGAAAACACCATATATTTT
CASSQSTGENTIYF
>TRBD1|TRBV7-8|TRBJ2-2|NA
TGTGCCAGCAGCTTAGAGGCAGGGGGATACACCGGGGAGCTGTTTTTT
CASSLEAGGYTGELFF
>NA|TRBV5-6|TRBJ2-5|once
TGTGCCAGCAGCAGAGGACTTAGAAGCGGAGAAGAGACCCAGTACTTC
CASSRGLRSGEETQYF
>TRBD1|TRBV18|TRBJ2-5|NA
TGTGCCAGCTCACCACCTCGACGACAGGGCCAAGAGACCCAGTACTTC
CASSPPRRQGQETQYF
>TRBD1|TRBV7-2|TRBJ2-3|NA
TGTGCCAGCAGCACGCGACAGGGCCCCACAGATACGCAGTATTTT
CASSTRQGPTDTQYF
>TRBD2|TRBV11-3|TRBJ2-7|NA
TGTGCCAGCAGCAGGCGGGGGACTGGGGCCGAGCAGTACTTC
CASSRRGTGAEQYF
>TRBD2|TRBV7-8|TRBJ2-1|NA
TGTGCCAGCAGCCATCGGGGGGGCTCCTACAATGAGCAGTTCTTC
CASSHRGGSYNEQFF
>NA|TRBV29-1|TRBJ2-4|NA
TGCAGCGTTGAATCAGGGGGGAACATTCAGTACTTC
CSVESGGNIQYF
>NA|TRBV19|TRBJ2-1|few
TGTGCCAGTAGTATAGGGACCGCGGGGGCCACAAGGAATGAGCAGTTCTTC
CASSIGTAGATRNEQFF
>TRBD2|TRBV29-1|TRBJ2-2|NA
TGCAGCGTCGAGAGGCGGGGGTACGCTTCGAACACCGGGGAGCTGTTTTTT
CSVERRGYASNTGELFF
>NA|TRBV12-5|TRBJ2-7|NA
TGTGCTAGTGGGGGGGGACCCTCAACCTACGAGCAGTACTTC
CASGGGPSTYEQYF
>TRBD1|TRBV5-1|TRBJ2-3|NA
TGCGCCAGCAGCTTGGAGGGGGCCTTGGTCATAGATACGCAGTATTTT
CASSLEGALVIDTQYF
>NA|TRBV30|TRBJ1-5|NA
TGTGCCTGGAGTGTAGGTCAGACAGATCAGCCCCAGCATTTT
CAWSVGQTDQPQHF
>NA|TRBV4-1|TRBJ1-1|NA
TGCGCCAGCAGATCCAGGGGTAGTGCTGAAGCTTTCTTT
CASRSRGSAEAFF
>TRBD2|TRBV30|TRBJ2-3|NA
TGTGCCTGGACCAAAACTAGCGCTTCTCTCGATACGCAGTATTTT
CAWTKTSASLDTQYF
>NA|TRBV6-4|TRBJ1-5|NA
TGTGCCAGCAGTGACTCGGAAGGGAGCCAGCCCCAGCATTTT
CASSDSEGSQPQHF
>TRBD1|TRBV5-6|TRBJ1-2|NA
TGTGCCAGCGGACGAGGGACAGGGACCGGCTACACCTTC
CASGRGTGTGYTF
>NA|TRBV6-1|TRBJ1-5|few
TGTGCCAGCAGTGAAACACGGCCCCAGCATTTT
CASSETRPQHF